The clone carrying this T cell receptor beta chain was counted between two and nine times. This sample was taken from a study of naive and memory T cell subsets. Both TRBC1 and TRBC2 were covered by a beta constant-region primer of two equimolar oligonucleotides. Ligation attached a single-stranded oligonucleotide with a 12-nucleotide UMI and the SP2 primer to the cDNA 3' end. TCRdb reprocessed the UMI-ligation and nested PCR reads via MiXCR and lists one record per CDR3 protein. The top ten clones hold 0.7% to 0.95% of a sample with roughly 91,000 distinct CDR3 sequences, less than 15% of them seen once. The sequence was collected from a human donor in good health. The sample comprised central memory CD4+ T cells from blood.

The CDR3 nucleotides are TGTGCCAGCAGTGTGTCTAGCGGGAGAGGTACAGATACGCAGTATTTT. Translating gives CASSVSSGRGTDTQYF. This chain joins TRBV2 and TRBJ2-3; 10 bases fit TRBD2. In germline, CDR1 is SNHLY, CDR2 FYNNEI. The CDR3 sequence is 16 residues long. Trimming cost V 4 bases and J 3 bases; bases outside gene matches: 7.